This TCR beta chain was identified during a study of identical twins. General study results and limits: Sequences that were out-of-frame, alpha and twin-shared displayed an excess of low generation probability. Rather than following the same donors, the conclusions depended on cross-sectional statistical analysis.

V trimming: 6 bases; J trimming: 5 bases; junction bases outside the gene matches: 15. The CDR3 runs to 16 residues. From germline, CDR1 is MGHRA and CDR2 YSYEKL. Template switching (which added a universal primer site) was used, and cDNA carried unique molecular identifiers. From the 5' RACE reads, TCRdb called clonotypes with MiXCR, one entry per CDR3 protein. The data hold 1.5 million to 2 million distinct CDR3 sequences, with around 29% observed a single time. The donor group consisted entirely of healthy Caucasians. About this clonotype: Its cognate antigen is unknown.

Sequenced sample: cord blood. The rearrangement links TRBV4-1 to TRBJ2-7; TRBD2 matches 8 bases. This sequence originates from a newborn girl in good health. This chain's CDR3 is CASSRLALVSWDEQYF. CDR3 DNA sequence: TGCGCCAGCAGTCGACTAGCGCTCGTCAGTTGGGACGAGCAGTACTTC.